One sample yielded the 6 T cell receptor beta chains listed below, sequenced in a study of shared clonotypes between healthy human individuals. The data were produced by immunoSEQ multiplex PCR, yet TCRdb's version contains in-frame clones alone and is incomplete. The sample lists roughly 2,000,000 clones, approximately 92% occurring once. Terminally differentiated effector memory CD45RA+ cells were excluded by CCR7 positive selection of CD45RO-negative cells. The specimen sequenced was naive CD8+ T cells from PBMCs. These receptor sequences come from a man aged 18 to 35 in good health. Some clones in this sample may be carry-over from other donors' samples.

This chain links TRBV2 with TRBJ2-2; D gene unclear. Germline CDR1 is SNHLY and CDR2 is FYNNEI. The CDR3 extends over 14 amino acids. Trimming left V 1 base short and J 2 bases short, with 5 bases between. The CDR3 loop reads CASSEGSNTGELFF. The CDR3 DNA follows: TGTGCCAGCAGTGAAGGGAGCAACACCGGGGAGCTGTTTTTT.

The chain combines TRBV11-2 with TRBJ2-1; weak D call: TRBD2 (5 bases). The germline gives CDR1 SGHAT, CDR2 FQNNGV. Trimming took off 5 bases at V and 10 bases at J, with 24 bases between the two ends. This CDR3 is built from 16 residues. This CDR3 is CASSAERRAVPLEQFF. The CDR3 region has the DNA TGTGCCAGCAGCGCTGAGCGGCGGGCGGTCCCTTTGGAGCAGTTCTTC.

As for this clone: The same CDR3 is also encoded by other DNA sequences in this sample. The chain employs TRBV4-3 and TRBJ2-3; TRBD2 matches at 10 bases. Germline V CDR1 and CDR2: LGHNA, YSLEER. The CDR3 length is 15 residues. The junction had 3 bases not matched to a gene; V was cut back by 4 bases and J by 2 bases. CDR3 sequence: CASSPGLADTDTQYF. The CDR3 DNA is TGCGCCAGCAGCCCCGGACTAGCGGACACAGATACGCAGTATTTT.

V gene TRBV11-2 combines with J gene TRBJ2-7; 10 nucleotides match TRBD2. Germline V gene sequence: CDR1 SGHAT, CDR2 FQNNGV. Trimming took 7 bases from V and 0 from J; bases not matched to a gene: 6. The CDR3 extends over 15 amino acids. The DNA for the CDR3 is TGTGCCAGCACCTCCCGGACTAGCGGCTCCTACGAGCAGTACTTC. This codes for CASTSRTSGSYEQYF.

The chain joins TRBV28 to TRBJ2-3; D gene ambiguous. CDR1 and CDR2 from the germline V gene are MDHEN and SYDVKM. This CDR3 contains 13 residues. V was pared by 5 bases and J by 6 bases, with 12 bases between. CDR3 DNA: TGTGCCAGCAGTGACTCGTACCAGGATACGCAGTATTTT. The encoded protein is CASSDSYQDTQYF. Combining the CDR3 with reference TRBV28 and TRBJ2-3 gives the whole variable domain DVKVTQSSRYLVKRTGEKVFLECVQDMDHENMFWYRQDPGLGLRLIYFSYDVKMKEKGDIPEGYSVSREKKERFSLILESASTNQTSMYLCASSDSYQDTQYFGPGTRLTVL.

The chain carries TRBV7-3 and TRBJ1-2; 8 nucleotides match TRBD1. Losses at the gene ends were 0 bases for V and 2 bases for J; bases not matched to a gene: 2. From germline, CDR1 is SGHTA and CDR2 FQGTGA. CDR3 length: 15 amino acids. Here the CDR3 reads CASSLTRDRNYGYTF. For the CDR3, the DNA is TGTGCCAGCAGCTTAACTCGGGACAGGAACTATGGCTACACCTTC.